This TCR beta chain was identified in a study of OX40 agonist ivuxolimab in advanced cancers. Assay used: immunoSEQ multiplex PCR; TCRdb lists only in-frame clones, some missing. The sample carries about 92,000 clones, approximately 91% recorded once. The CDR3 loop spans 13 amino acids. Germline values: CDR1 SGHDN, CDR2 FVKESK. V dropped 4 bases and J dropped 6; count of bases not matched to a gene: 3. Blood samples were obtained at baseline, cycle 4 day 1, and cycle 7 day 1. The input for sequencing was CD4+ or CD8+ T cells sorted from blood, taken in a trial of the OX40 agonist ivuxolimab. This sequence originates from an adult with an advanced solid tumor such as melanoma, head and neck, liver or kidney cancer. V and J are TRBV14 and TRBJ1-2, with 9 bases lining up with TRBD1. CDR3 in DNA: TGTGCCAGCAGCCCTCGGACAGGGGATGGCTACACCTTC. Translating it yields CASSPRTGDGYTF.